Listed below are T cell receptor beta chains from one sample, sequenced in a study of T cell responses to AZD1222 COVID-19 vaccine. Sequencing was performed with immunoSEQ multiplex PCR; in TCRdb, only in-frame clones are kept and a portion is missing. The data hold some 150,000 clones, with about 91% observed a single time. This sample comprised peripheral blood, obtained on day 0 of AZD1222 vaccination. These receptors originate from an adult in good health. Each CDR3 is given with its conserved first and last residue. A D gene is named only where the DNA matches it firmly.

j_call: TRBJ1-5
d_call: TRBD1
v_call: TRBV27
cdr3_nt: TGTGCCAGCAGTCCCGCCCCTTGGACAGGGGGCCCTTATAGCAATCAGCCCCAGCATTTT
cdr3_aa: CASSPAPWTGGPYSNQPQHF

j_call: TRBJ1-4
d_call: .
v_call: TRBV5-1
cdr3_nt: TGCGCCAGCAGCTTGGAGGGTTGGGGTGAAAAACTGTTTTTT
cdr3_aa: CASSLEGWGEKLFF

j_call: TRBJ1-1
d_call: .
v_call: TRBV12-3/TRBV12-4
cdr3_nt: TGTGCCAGCAGTCACGGGAGGACTGAAGCTTTCTTT
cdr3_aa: CASSHGRTEAFF

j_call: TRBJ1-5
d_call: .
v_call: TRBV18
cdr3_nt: TGTGCCAGCTCACCACCAGGGTTTGCCGGTATTAGCAATCAGCCCCAGCATTTT
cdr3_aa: CASSPPGFAGISNQPQHF

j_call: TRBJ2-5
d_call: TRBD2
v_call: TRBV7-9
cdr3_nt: TGTGCCAGCAGCTTAGGCCAGACTAGCGGGGTACAAGAGACCCAGTACTTC
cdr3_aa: CASSLGQTSGVQETQYF

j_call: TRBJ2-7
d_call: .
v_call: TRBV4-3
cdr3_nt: TGCGCCAGCAGCCAAGAGCTAATAGCTGCCTACGAGCAGTACTTC
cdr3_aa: CASSQELIAAYEQYF

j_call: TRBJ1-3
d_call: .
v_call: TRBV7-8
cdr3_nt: TGTGCCAGCAGCCCTGGGCGTTTAACTGGAAACACCATATATTTT
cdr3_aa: CASSPGRLTGNTIYF

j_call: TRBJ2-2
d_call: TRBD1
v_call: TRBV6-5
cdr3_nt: TGTGCCGGCTGGGACAGCAACACCGGGGAGCTGTTTTTT
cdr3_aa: CAGWDSNTGELFF

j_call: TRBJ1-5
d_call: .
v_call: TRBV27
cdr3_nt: TGTGCCAGCTCTCTCCGCCCCAATCAGCCCCAGCATTTT
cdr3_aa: CASSLRPNQPQHF

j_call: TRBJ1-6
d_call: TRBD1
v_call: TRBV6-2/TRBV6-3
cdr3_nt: TGTGCCAGCAGATACAGGGGGAAGGGTTCACCCCTCCACTTT
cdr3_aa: CASRYRGKGSPLHF

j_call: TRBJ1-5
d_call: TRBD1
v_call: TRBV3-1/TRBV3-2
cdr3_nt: TGTGCCAGCAGCCGGGACAGGGGCGAGGCCCAGCATTTT
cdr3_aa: CASSRDRGEAQHF

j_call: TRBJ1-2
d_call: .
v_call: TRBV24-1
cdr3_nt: TGTGCCACCAGCGAAGGACAGAACTATGGCTACACCTTC
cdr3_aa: CATSEGQNYGYTF

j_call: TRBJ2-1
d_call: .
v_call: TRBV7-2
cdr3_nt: TGTGCCAGCAGCTTTACTTCCGGGACGAACAATGAGCAGTTCTTC
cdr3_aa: CASSFTSGTNNEQFF

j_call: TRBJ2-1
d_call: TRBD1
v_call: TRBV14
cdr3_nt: TGTGCCAGCAGCCAAGGGAAGAGGGGGCCTCTCAATGAGCAGTTCTTC
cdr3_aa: CASSQGKRGPLNEQFF

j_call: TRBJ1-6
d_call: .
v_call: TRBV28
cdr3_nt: TGTGCCAGTACCTCCGGGACAACTTCACCCCTCCACTTT
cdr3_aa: CASTSGTTSPLHF

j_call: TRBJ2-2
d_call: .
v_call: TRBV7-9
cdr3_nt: TGTGCCAGCAGCTTGCGGGAAGGCGGGGAGCTGTTTTTT
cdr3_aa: CASSLREGGELFF

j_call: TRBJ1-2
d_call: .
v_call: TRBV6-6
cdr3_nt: TGTGCCAGCAGTTACAGAGATGGCTACACCTTC
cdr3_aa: CASSYRDGYTF